The 29 T cell receptor beta chains presented below share a single source sample, sequenced in a study of blood T cell repertoires in COVID-19 (dated by TCRdb to between 2020 and 2021). To prepare the library, the immunoSEQ multiplex PCR assay was applied. As stored in TCRdb, this immuneACCESS dataset retains in-frame rearrangements with V and J assigned. A fraction of the clones does not appear; measured against another copy, unresolved V genes explain less than half of the discrepancy, and the remainder lacks a known reason. The table for this sample lists roughly 150,000 clones; more than 80% of them were counted only once. Of the sample, approximately 10% is held by the ten largest clones. The source material was peripheral blood. These receptors all stem from a woman aged 80 or over with acute or convalescent COVID-19.

Points on this clone: One end of the junction does not line up with germline, which may come from a read error. V is TRBV3-1 (or the pseudogene TRBV3-2) and J is TRBJ2-5; 7 bases line up with TRBD2. Germline values: CDR1 LGHDT, CDR2 YNNKEL (reference sequence). The CDR3 contains 12 residues. The CDR3 here is CASSLGEGSTDF. Here the CDR3 DNA reads TGTGCCAGCAGCCTTGGGGAGGGCTCCACGGACTTC.

The V call is TRBV5-1, the J call TRBJ1-3, with no clear D. Germline V gene data show CDR1 as SGHRS and CDR2 as YFSETQ. This CDR3 contains 14 residues. Deletions cut 8 bases from V and 0 bases from J, with 12 bases between. The CDR3 DNA reads as TGCGCCAGTAAACCAGTTCTCTCTGGAAACACCATATATTTT. This gives the protein CASKPVLSGNTIYF.

This chain uses TRBV4-2 with TRBJ1-4; D is unclear. Trimming stripped 0 bases from V and 3 bases from J, with 14 bases between. The CDR3 is made up of 17 amino acids. Germline assignment: CDR1 LGHNA and CDR2 YNFKEQ. CDR3 residues: CASSQEPPLESNEKLFF. The CDR3 DNA reads as TGTGCCAGCAGCCAAGAACCCCCCCTCGAGTCTAATGAAAAACTGTTTTTT.

V gene TRBV7-3 combines with J gene TRBJ2-1; TRBD2 agrees at 13 bases. The J segment lost 4 bases and the V segment lost 4 bases, leaving 1 base of the junction unmatched. Germline V gene lookup returns CDR1 SGHTA and CDR2 FQGTGA. There are 15 residues in the CDR3. The CDR3 nucleotides are TGTGCCAGCAGCTCACTAGCGGGGGGGTACAATGAGCAGTTCTTC. Protein product: CASSSLAGGYNEQFF. Full variable domain (missing parts from reference TRBV7-3 and TRBJ2-1): GAGVSQTPSNKVTEKGKYVELRCDPISGHTALYWYRQSLGQGPEFLIYFQGTGAADDSGLPNDRFFAVRPEGSVSTLKIQRTERGDSAVYLCASSSLAGGYNEQFFGPGTRLTVL.

The chain links TRBV4-3 to TRBJ1-4; D uncertain. V was trimmed by 0 bases and J by 7 bases, leaving 6 bases between them. The CDR3 extends over 13 amino acids. The germline V gene has CDR1 LGHNA and CDR2 YSLEER. The CDR3 loop reads CASSQDRVEKLFF. The CDR3 DNA sequence: TGCGCCAGCAGCCAAGATCGGGTTGAAAAACTGTTTTTT.

Only a few counts were recorded for this clone. The chain has TRBV27 and TRBJ2-1; TRBD1 agrees at 9 bases. This CDR3 contains 14 residues. The V segment lost 10 bases and the J segment 0 bases; nucleotides outside the gene matches: 4. The V gene's germline CDR1 is MNHEY and CDR2 SMNVEV (reference sequence). CDR3 coding DNA: TGTGCCACATCGGGACAGGGCTCCTACAATGAGCAGTTCTTC. Its translation is CATSGQGSYNEQFF.

The chain joins TRBV20-1 to TRBJ2-7; D is possibly TRBD1 or TRBD2 (5 bases each). This CDR3 is built from 14 residues. Germline V gives CDR1 DFQATT, CDR2 SNEGSKA (reference sequence). Trimming took off 3 bases at V and 0 bases at J, with 12 bases between the two ends. The chain's CDR3 is CSASGTGSSYEQYF. The DNA of the CDR3 is TGCAGTGCTAGTGGGACGGGAAGCTCCTACGAGCAGTACTTC.

The V gene is TRBV5-1, the J gene TRBJ2-3; 8 bases fit TRBD2. The germline gives CDR1 SGHRS, CDR2 YFSETQ. The CDR3 consists of 14 residues. V lost 4 bases, J lost 4 bases, and 5 bases stayed unmatched. CDR3 residues: CASSAGLGADTQYF. The CDR3 nucleotides are TGCGCCAGCAGCGCGGGACTAGGGGCAGATACGCAGTATTTT.

The chain carries TRBV5-1 and TRBJ2-2, with D perhaps matching TRBD1 (6 bases). The CDR3 extends over 15 amino acids. Germline assignment: CDR1 SGHRS and CDR2 YFSETQ. V shed 1 base and J shed 6 bases, with 13 bases lying between them. Here the CDR3 reads CASSLQGPGPGELFF. DNA for the CDR3: TGCGCCAGCAGCTTGCAGGGGCCGGGACCCGGGGAGCTGTTTTTT.

The rearrangement uses TRBV4-1 and TRBJ2-5; TRBD1 matches 8 bases. Germline loops: CDR1 MGHRA, CDR2 YSYEKL. After removal of 4 bases from V and 5 bases from J, the junction contained 6 bases not matched to a gene. The CDR3 is 14 residues long. CDR3 amino acids: CASSPRQGTETQYF. CDR3 bases: TGCGCCAGCAGCCCCAGACAGGGGACGGAGACCCAGTACTTC.

The chain links TRBV6-5 to TRBJ2-1; D is perhaps TRBD1 (5 bases). The CDR3 is 15 residues long. V was pared by 1 base and J by 13 bases, with 20 bases between. Germline CDR1 reads MNHEY; CDR2 reads SVGAGI. The CDR3 DNA is TGTGCCAGCAGTTACTTAGGGCAGGGTGTGGTGGAACAGTTCTTC. Translating it yields CASSYLGQGVVEQFF.

This clone was detected a few times. V gene TRBV5-4 combines with J gene TRBJ1-6; weak D call: TRBD1 (5 bases). Germline V gene lookup returns CDR1 SGHNT and CDR2 YYREEE (reference sequence). V gave up 1 base and J gave up 6 bases, with 8 bases separating them. This CDR3 has 14 residues. The CDR3 DNA reads as TGTGCCAGCAGCTTGCGACAGCTTAATTCACCCCTCCACTTT. Encoded protein: CASSLRQLNSPLHF.

The chain uses TRBV10-3 and TRBJ1-2; D ambiguous. The germline V and J ends were trimmed by 4 bases and 1 base, with 10 bases remaining between them. Germline CDR1 ENHRY, CDR2 SYGVKD. CDR3 size: 14 residues. CDR3 sequence: CAISAGNRNYGYTF. As DNA, the CDR3 is TGTGCCATCAGTGCCGGGAATCGTAACTATGGCTACACCTTC.

The chain recombines TRBV19 with TRBJ1-2; the match to TRBD1 covers 9 bases. CDR1 is LNHDA, CDR2 SQIVND, per germline (reference sequence). This CDR3 is built from 15 residues. The V gene end was trimmed by 6 bases and the J gene end by 6 bases; junction bases not matched to a gene: 11. The CDR3 reads CASSTTGGRWDGYTF. In DNA form, the CDR3 reads TGTGCCAGTAGCACAACAGGGGGCAGGTGGGATGGCTACACCTTC. Full variable domain (remainder filled in from reference TRBV19 and TRBJ1-2): DGGITQSPKYLFRKEGQNVTLSCEQNLNHDAMYWYRQDPGQGLRLIYYSQIVNDFQKGDIAEGYSVSREKKESFPLTVTSAQKNPTAFYLCASSTTGGRWDGYTFGSGTRLTVV.

This chain links TRBV27 with TRBJ2-1; D gene unclear. Per the germline V gene, CDR1 is MNHEY and CDR2 is SMNVEV (reference sequence). The CDR3 is 15 amino acids. The V and J ends lost 2 bases and 0 bases respectively, with 8 bases between them. Written as DNA, the CDR3 is TGTGCCAGCAGTTTAGAGGTGAGCTCCTACAATGAGCAGTTCTTC. It translates to CASSLEVSSYNEQFF.

The chain couples TRBV7-3 to TRBJ2-3; tentative D call: TRBD2 (6 bases). The germline CDR1 and CDR2 sequences are SGHTA and FQGTGA. V dropped 4 bases and J dropped 0 bases, with 14 bases sitting between them. This CDR3 is built from 16 residues. For the CDR3, the DNA is TGTGCCAGCAGCTATACCGGGACTCAGAGCACAGATACGCAGTATTTT. Translation: CASSYTGTQSTDTQYF.

This clone was seen once. V gene TRBV2 combines with J gene TRBJ1-5; D remains ambiguous. Germline V gene lookup returns CDR1 SNHLY and CDR2 FYNNEI. The CDR3 spans 15 residues. V was shortened by 1 base and J by 4 bases, with 11 bases between the two germline ends. The CDR3 nucleotides are TGTGCCAGCAGTGAAGGGGCAGCCTCAAATCAGCCCCAGCATTTT. Its translation is CASSEGAASNQPQHF.

The chain is built from TRBV29-1 and TRBJ2-1; tentative D call: TRBD1 (6 bases). The CDR3 length is 13 residues. Looked up from germline, CDR1 is SQVTM and CDR2 is ANQGSEA. With 4 bases removed from V and 8 bases from J, the gap between germline ends came to 15 bases. The CDR3 DNA sequence: TGCAGCGTTGTCCCCCCGGACAGTTATGAGCAGTTCTTC. Amino acid sequence: CSVVPPDSYEQFF.

The V and J genes are TRBV29-1 and TRBJ1-2; 9 positions agree with TRBD1. The germline CDR1 and CDR2 sequences are SQVTM and ANQGSEA. This CDR3 is 12 amino acids long. V lost 7 bases, J lost 8 bases, and 8 bases stayed unmatched. The CDR3: CSGLDRGGGYTF. The CDR3, as DNA: TGCAGCGGCCTCGACAGGGGGGGAGGCTACACCTTC.

This clone is a singleton in its sample. The chain has TRBV7-2 and TRBJ1-2, with no clear D. The V gene lost 3 bases and the J gene lost 8 bases, with 10 bases spanning the gap. The CDR3 runs 12 residues. Germline CDR1 is SGHTA and CDR2 is FQGNSA. The CDR3 region is CASSFGPWGYTF. The DNA of the CDR3 is TGTGCCAGCAGCTTTGGGCCGTGGGGCTACACCTTC. The complete variable domain, with remaining parts taken from reference TRBV7-2 and TRBJ1-2, reads GAGVSQSPSNKVTEKGKDVELRCDPISGHTALYWYRQSLGQGLEFLIYFQGNSAPDKSGLPSDRFSAERTGGSVSTLTIQRTQQEDSAVYLCASSFGPWGYTFGSGTRLTVV.

This clone was recorded only once. The chain recombines TRBV10-3 with TRBJ1-6; D uncertain. The V gene lost 4 bases and the J gene lost 6 bases, with 10 bases spanning the gap. The CDR3 has 14 residues. Per germline, CDR1 ENHRY and CDR2 SYGVKD. The CDR3 spells CAISGTGGNSPLHF. Written as DNA, the CDR3 is TGTGCCATCAGTGGGACCGGAGGTAATTCACCCCTCCACTTT.

This clone was counted once. The rearrangement links TRBV13 to TRBJ1-2, with 8 positions matching TRBD1. This CDR3 has 14 residues. V lost 5 bases and J lost 5; bases outside the gene matches: 7. Germline CDR1 reads PRHDT; CDR2 reads FYEKMQ (reference sequence). CDR3 sequence: CASSPDRGGYGYTF. For the CDR3, the DNA is TGTGCCAGCAGCCCAGACAGGGGAGGATATGGCTACACCTTC.

The chain joins TRBV18 to TRBJ2-7; TRBD1 matches at 8 bases. Looked up from germline, CDR1 is KGHSH and CDR2 is LQKENI. This CDR3 region has 15 residues. V gave up 5 bases and J gave up 1 base; unmatched junction bases: 7. CDR3 protein: CASSTTGQASYEQYF. The DNA for the CDR3 is TGTGCCAGCTCAACAACGGGACAGGCATCCTACGAGCAGTACTTC.

This chain links TRBV6-1 with TRBJ2-1, with D perhaps TRBD2 (7 bases). This CDR3 region has 16 residues. Germline CDR1 and CDR2: MNHNS and SASEGT. V dropped 0 bases and J dropped 2 bases, with 11 bases sitting between them. CDR3 sequence reads: CASSEAGGPPYNEQFF. CDR3 sequence (DNA): TGTGCCAGCAGTGAAGCCGGGGGGCCTCCCTACAATGAGCAGTTCTTC.

The chain employs TRBV9 and TRBJ2-1, with a weak D call TRBD1 (5 bases). The CDR3 spans 17 residues. Per germline, CDR1 SGDLS and CDR2 YYNGEE. V dropped 0 bases and J dropped 3 bases, with 16 bases sitting between them. The CDR3 reads CASSVGQSRSYYNEQFF. The CDR3 bases are TGTGCCAGCAGCGTAGGACAGTCAAGATCTTACTACAATGAGCAGTTCTTC.

The chain uses TRBV9 and TRBJ1-5; D call uncertain. CDR3 length: 15 residues. The germline V gene has CDR1 SGDLS and CDR2 YYNGEE. The V gene lost 0 bases and the J gene lost 2 bases, with 9 bases spanning the gap. The DNA of the CDR3 is TGTGCCAGCAGCGTAGATGGCAGTGGCAATCAGCCCCAGCATTTT. This sequence encodes CASSVDGSGNQPQHF.

V and J are TRBV7-2 and TRBJ2-1; 8 bases agree with TRBD2. The CDR3 covers 15 residues. Germline lookup yields CDR1 SGHTA and CDR2 FQGNSA. J was trimmed by 7 bases and V by 5 bases; bases with no gene match: 10. The CDR3 DNA reads TGTGCCAGCAGCCCGTTAGTGGGGACTAGAAATGAGCAGTTCTTC. Its protein product is CASSPLVGTRNEQFF. Supplemented by reference TRBV7-2 and TRBJ2-1, the full variable domain reads GAGVSQSPSNKVTEKGKDVELRCDPISGHTALYWYRQSLGQGLEFLIYFQGNSAPDKSGLPSDRFSAERTGGSVSTLTIQRTQQEDSAVYLCASSPLVGTRNEQFFGPGTRLTVL.

V usage is TRBV5-5 and J usage is TRBJ1-5; D is uncertain. Germline V CDR1 and CDR2: SGHKS, YYEKEE (reference sequence). The CDR3 contains 14 residues. Trimming removed 2 bases from V and 7 bases from J, with 13 bases in between. CDR3 DNA: TGTGCCAGCAGCTTTTCGAACATCGTCCAGCCCCAGCATTTT. Its translation is CASSFSNIVQPQHF.

V usage is TRBV12-3 or TRBV12-4 and J usage is TRBJ1-6; D gene uncertain. V gave up 6 bases and J gave up 7 bases, with 10 bases separating them. The CDR3 loop spans 13 amino acids. The CDR3 spells CASREPGNSPLHF. In DNA form, the CDR3 reads TGTGCCAGCAGAGAGCCGGGGAATTCACCCCTCCACTTT.